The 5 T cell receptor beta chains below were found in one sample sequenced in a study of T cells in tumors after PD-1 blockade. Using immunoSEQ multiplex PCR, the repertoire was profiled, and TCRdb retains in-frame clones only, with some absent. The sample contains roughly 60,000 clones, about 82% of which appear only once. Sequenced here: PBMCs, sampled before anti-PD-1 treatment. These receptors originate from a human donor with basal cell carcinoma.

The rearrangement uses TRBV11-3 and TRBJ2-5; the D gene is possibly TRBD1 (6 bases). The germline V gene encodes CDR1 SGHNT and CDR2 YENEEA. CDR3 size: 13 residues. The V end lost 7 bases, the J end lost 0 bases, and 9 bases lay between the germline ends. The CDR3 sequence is CASNRQDQETQYF. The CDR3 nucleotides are TGTGCCAGCAACCGACAGGACCAAGAGACCCAGTACTTC. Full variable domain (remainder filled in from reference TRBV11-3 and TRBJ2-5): EAGVVQSPRYKIIEKKQPVAFWCNPISGHNTLYWYLQNLGQGPELLIRYENEEAVDDSQLPKDRFSAERLKGVDSTLKIQPAELGDSAVYLCASNRQDQETQYFGPGTRLLVL.

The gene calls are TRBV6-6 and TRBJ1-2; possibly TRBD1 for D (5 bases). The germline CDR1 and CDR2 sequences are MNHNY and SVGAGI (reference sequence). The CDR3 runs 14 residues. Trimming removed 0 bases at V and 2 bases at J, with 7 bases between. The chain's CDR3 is CASSYSEGNYGYTF. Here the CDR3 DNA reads TGTGCCAGCAGTTACTCCGAGGGGAACTATGGCTACACCTTC.

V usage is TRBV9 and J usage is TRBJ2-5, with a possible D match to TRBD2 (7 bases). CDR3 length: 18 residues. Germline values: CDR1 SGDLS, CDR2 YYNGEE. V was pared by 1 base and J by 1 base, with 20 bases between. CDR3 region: CASSVSPGGGGFQETQYF. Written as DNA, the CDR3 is TGTGCCAGCAGCGTATCTCCTGGAGGGGGGGGTTTCCAAGAGACCCAGTACTTC. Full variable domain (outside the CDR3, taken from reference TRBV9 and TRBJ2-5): DSGVTQTPKHLITATGQRVTLRCSPRSGDLSVYWYQQSLDQGLQFLIQYYNGEERAKGNILERFSAQQFPDLHSELNLSSLELGDSALYFCASSVSPGGGGFQETQYFGPGTRLLVL.

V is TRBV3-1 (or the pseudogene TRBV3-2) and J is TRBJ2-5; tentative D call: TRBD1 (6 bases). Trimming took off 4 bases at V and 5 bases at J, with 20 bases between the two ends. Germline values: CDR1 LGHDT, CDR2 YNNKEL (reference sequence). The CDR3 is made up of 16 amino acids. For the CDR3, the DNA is TGTGCCAGCAGCCGCGACAACAGGGACCTTGGGGAGACCCAGTACTTC. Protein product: CASSRDNRDLGETQYF.

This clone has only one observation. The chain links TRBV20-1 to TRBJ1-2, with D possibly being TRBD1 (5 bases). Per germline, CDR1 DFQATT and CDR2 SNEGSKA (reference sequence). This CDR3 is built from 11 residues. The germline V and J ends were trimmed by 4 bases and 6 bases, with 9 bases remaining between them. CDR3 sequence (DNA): TGCAGTGCTATCAGGGCCAATGGCTACACCTTC. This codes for CSAIRANGYTF.